The rows below give T cell receptor beta chains drawn from one sample of a study of T cells in localized non-small cell lung cancer. TCRdb's table, derived via immunoSEQ multiplex PCR, lists solely in-frame clones and lacks some. The sample gives roughly 38,000 clones, just over 85% of which show up once; around 6.1% is in the top ten. Here the sequenced sample was peripheral blood mononuclear cells, taken before any cancer treatment. These receptor sequences come from a male donor aged 60 or older with stage II lung adenocarcinoma. Each CDR3 is given with its conserved first and last residue.

j_call: TRBJ2-3
v_call: TRBV21-1
cdr3_aa: CASSKMGLAETDTQYF

j_call: TRBJ1-2
v_call: TRBV14
cdr3_aa: CASSSFRSHGYTF

j_call: TRBJ2-7
v_call: TRBV10-1
cdr3_aa: CASSAGIAVHEQYF

j_call: TRBJ1-1
v_call: TRBV10-2
cdr3_aa: CASNMLPNTEAFF

j_call: TRBJ2-5
v_call: TRBV7-2
cdr3_aa: CASSLEAEETQYF

j_call: TRBJ1-3
v_call: TRBV19
cdr3_aa: CASSTPLGGSGNTIYF

j_call: TRBJ1-5
v_call: TRBV15
cdr3_aa: CATSRPGQYSNQPQHF

j_call: TRBJ1-1
v_call: TRBV18
cdr3_aa: CASSPGRERTEAFF

j_call: TRBJ2-5
v_call: TRBV5-1
cdr3_aa: CASNKDTQETQYF

j_call: TRBJ1-2
v_call: TRBV7-9
cdr3_aa: CASSLEHLRGMYGYTF

j_call: TRBJ1-3
v_call: TRBV7-2
cdr3_aa: CASSSTRSGNTIYF

j_call: TRBJ2-7
v_call: TRBV10-3
cdr3_aa: CAISDEGKEQYF

j_call: TRBJ2-1
v_call: TRBV28
cdr3_aa: CASSLGGRTEQFF

j_call: TRBJ1-3
v_call: TRBV7-9
cdr3_aa: CASSPSDTIYF

j_call: TRBJ1-2
v_call: TRBV7-9
cdr3_aa: CASTPGGATNYGYTF

j_call: TRBJ2-1
v_call: TRBV9
cdr3_aa: CASSVGTLPHNEQFF

j_call: TRBJ2-1
v_call: TRBV6-4
cdr3_aa: CASSDSTSGKNEQFF

j_call: TRBJ1-1
v_call: TRBV6-1
cdr3_aa: CASTWGTMNTEAFF

j_call: TRBJ1-2
v_call: TRBV5-6
cdr3_aa: CASSLSGTAYGYTF

j_call: TRBJ1-4
v_call: TRBV19
cdr3_aa: CASKHQIATNEKLFF

j_call: TRBJ2-6
v_call: TRBV5-6
cdr3_aa: CASSFPGQGVSGANVLTF

j_call: TRBJ1-2
v_call: TRBV27
cdr3_aa: CASSLDRRSSGYGYTF

j_call: TRBJ1-1
v_call: TRBV18
cdr3_aa: CASSPQPGDAGEAFF

j_call: TRBJ2-7
v_call: TRBV6-1
cdr3_aa: CASSGAGGYYYEQYF

j_call: TRBJ1-3
v_call: TRBV5-4
cdr3_aa: CAIRPGATSGNTIYF

j_call: TRBJ1-5
v_call: TRBV19
cdr3_aa: CASTNTGTINQPQHF

j_call: TRBJ1-2
v_call: TRBV5-6
cdr3_aa: CASSWRTANYGYTF

j_call: TRBJ1-1
v_call: TRBV2
cdr3_aa: CASSEVSRLTEAFF

j_call: TRBJ1-1
v_call: TRBV2
cdr3_aa: CATQREMNTEAFF

j_call: TRBJ1-3
v_call: TRBV19
cdr3_aa: CASTIRTLSSGNTIYF

j_call: TRBJ1-1
v_call: TRBV29-1
cdr3_aa: CSVDRAGALNTEAFF

j_call: TRBJ2-5
v_call: TRBV19
cdr3_aa: CASSIAGQETQYF

j_call: TRBJ1-1
v_call: TRBV9
cdr3_aa: CASSASTYDTEAFF

j_call: TRBJ2-1
v_call: TRBV6-1
cdr3_aa: CASSEQGTSYNEQFF

j_call: TRBJ2-7
v_call: TRBV5-5
cdr3_aa: CASSLVGRIEQYF

j_call: TRBJ2-5
v_call: TRBV2
cdr3_aa: CASRGTGTSKETQYF

j_call: TRBJ1-2
v_call: TRBV29-1
cdr3_aa: CSAGTAYGYTF

j_call: TRBJ2-1
v_call: TRBV11-2
cdr3_aa: CASRYPGQHTRNEQFF

j_call: TRBJ2-7
v_call: TRBV4-2
cdr3_aa: CASSQEAGTRSEQYF

j_call: TRBJ2-7
v_call: TRBV6-1
cdr3_aa: CASSPSGGSSYEQYF

j_call: TRBJ1-4
v_call: TRBV11-2
cdr3_aa: CASSIGAKNEKLFF

j_call: TRBJ2-7
v_call: TRBV7-9
cdr3_aa: CASSPTGSSEQYF

j_call: TRBJ1-1
v_call: TRBV25-1
cdr3_aa: CASSRGRGGTEAFF

j_call: TRBJ1-2
v_call: TRBV6-5
cdr3_aa: CASSYSTGGNGYTF

j_call: TRBJ2-1
v_call: TRBV5-1
cdr3_aa: CASSLVGGSYNEQFF

j_call: TRBJ1-1
v_call: TRBV5-1
cdr3_aa: CASSLADLDTEAFF

j_call: -
v_call: TRBV5-6
cdr3_aa: CASSLSRLEQYF

j_call: TRBJ1-3
v_call: TRBV6-5
cdr3_aa: CASSRISSGGNTIYF

j_call: TRBJ1-5
v_call: TRBV28
cdr3_aa: CASSSLDRAPDQPQHF

j_call: TRBJ1-2
v_call: TRBV28
cdr3_aa: CASSLVPGGAYGYTF

j_call: TRBJ2-6
v_call: TRBV5-1
cdr3_aa: CASSSDMPGANVLTF

j_call: TRBJ2-2
v_call: TRBV6-6
cdr3_aa: CASIPGAGGGTGELFF

j_call: TRBJ2-7
v_call: TRBV7-2
cdr3_aa: CASSFAANGGQYF

j_call: TRBJ1-1
v_call: TRBV6-6
cdr3_aa: CASSTQTGAPKTFF